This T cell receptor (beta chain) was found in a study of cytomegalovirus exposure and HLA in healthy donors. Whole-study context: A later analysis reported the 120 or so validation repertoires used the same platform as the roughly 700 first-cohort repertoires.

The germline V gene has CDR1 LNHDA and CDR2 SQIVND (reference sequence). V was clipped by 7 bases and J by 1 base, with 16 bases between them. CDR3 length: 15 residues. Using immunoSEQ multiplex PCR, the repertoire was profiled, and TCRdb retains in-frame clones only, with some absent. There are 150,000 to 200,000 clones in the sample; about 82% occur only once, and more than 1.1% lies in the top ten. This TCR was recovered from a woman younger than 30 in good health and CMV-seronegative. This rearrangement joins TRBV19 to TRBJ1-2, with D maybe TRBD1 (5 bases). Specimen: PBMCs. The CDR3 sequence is CASTRRGEFNYGYTF. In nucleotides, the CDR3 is TGTGCCAGTACCAGGCGGGGGGAATTTAACTATGGCTACACCTTC.